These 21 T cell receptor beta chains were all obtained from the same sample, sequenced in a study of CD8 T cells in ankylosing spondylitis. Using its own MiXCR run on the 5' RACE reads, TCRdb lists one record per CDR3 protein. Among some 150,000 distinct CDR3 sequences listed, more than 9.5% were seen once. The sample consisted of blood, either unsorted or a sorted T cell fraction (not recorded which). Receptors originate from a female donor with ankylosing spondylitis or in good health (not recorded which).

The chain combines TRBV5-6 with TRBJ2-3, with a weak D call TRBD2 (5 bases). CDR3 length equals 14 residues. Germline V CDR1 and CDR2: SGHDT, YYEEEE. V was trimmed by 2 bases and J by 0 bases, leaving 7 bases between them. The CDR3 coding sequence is TGTGCCAGCAGCTTTGGGGAGAGCACAGATACGCAGTATTTT. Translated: CASSFGESTDTQYF.

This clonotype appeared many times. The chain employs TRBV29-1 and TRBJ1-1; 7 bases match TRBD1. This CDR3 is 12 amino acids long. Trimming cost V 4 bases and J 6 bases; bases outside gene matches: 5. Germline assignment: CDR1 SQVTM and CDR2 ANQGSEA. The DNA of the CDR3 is TGCAGCGTTGTGGGGACAGCCTCTGAAGCTTTCTTT. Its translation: CSVVGTASEAFF.

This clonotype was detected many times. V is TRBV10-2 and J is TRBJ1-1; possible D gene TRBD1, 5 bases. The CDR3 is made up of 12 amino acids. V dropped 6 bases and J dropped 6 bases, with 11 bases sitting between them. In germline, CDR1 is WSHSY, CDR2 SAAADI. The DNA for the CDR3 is TGCGCCAGCAGGAAGACGGGGGCTGAAGCTTTCTTT. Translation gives CASRKTGAEAFF.

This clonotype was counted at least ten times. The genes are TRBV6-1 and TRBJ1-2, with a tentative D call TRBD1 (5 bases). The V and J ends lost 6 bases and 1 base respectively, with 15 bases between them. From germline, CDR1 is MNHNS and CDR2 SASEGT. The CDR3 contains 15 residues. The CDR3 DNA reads TGTGCCAGCAGGCGGGCCGGGGCAGATAACTATGGCTACACCTTC. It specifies CASRRAGADNYGYTF.

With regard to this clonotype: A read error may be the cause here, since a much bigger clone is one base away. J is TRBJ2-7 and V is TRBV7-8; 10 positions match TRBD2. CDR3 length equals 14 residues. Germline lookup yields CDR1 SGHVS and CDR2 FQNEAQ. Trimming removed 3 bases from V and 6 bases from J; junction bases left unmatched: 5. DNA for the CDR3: TGTGCCAGCAGCTTGGGACTAGCGAGAGTCGAGCAGTACTTC. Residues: CASSLGLARVEQYF. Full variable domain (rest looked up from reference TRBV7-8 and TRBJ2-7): GAGVSQSPRYKVAKRGQDVALRCDPISGHVSLFWYQQALGQGPEFLTYFQNEAQLDKSGLPSDRFFAERPEGSVSTLKIQRTQQEDSAVYLCASSLGLARVEQYFGPGTRLTVT.

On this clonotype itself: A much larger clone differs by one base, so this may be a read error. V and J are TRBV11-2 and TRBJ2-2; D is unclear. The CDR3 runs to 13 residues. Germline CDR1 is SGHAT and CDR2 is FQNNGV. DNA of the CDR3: TGTGCCGGCAGCTTTGGGCCGGCCGGGGAGCTGTTTTTT. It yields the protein CAGSFGPAGELFF.

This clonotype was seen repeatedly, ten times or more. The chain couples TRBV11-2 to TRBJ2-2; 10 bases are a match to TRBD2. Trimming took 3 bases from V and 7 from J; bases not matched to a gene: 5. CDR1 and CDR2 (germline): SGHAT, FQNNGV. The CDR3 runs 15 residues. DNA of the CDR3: TGTGCCAGCAGCTTGAGCGGGAGGGCCGGCGGGGAGCTGTTTTTT. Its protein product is CASSLSGRAGGELFF. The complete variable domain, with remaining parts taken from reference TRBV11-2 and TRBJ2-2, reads EAGVAQSPRYKIIEKRQSVAFWCNPISGHATLYWYQQILGQGPKLLIQFQNNGVVDDSQLPKDRFSAERLKGVDSTLKIQPAKLEDSAVYLCASSLSGRAGGELFFGEGSRLTVL.

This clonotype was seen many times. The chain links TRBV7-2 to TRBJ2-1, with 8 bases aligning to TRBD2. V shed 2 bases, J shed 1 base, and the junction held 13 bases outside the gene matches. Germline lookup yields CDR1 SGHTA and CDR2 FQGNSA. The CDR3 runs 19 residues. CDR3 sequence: CASSLRSGGFLKSYNEQFF. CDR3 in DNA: TGTGCCAGCAGCTTACGAAGCGGGGGATTTCTAAAGTCCTACAATGAGCAGTTCTTC.

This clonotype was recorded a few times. The CDR3 is CAWSAGTGTEKLFF. CDR3 DNA sequence: TGTGCCTGGAGTGCCGGGACAGGGACTGAAAAACTGTTTTTT. The chain combines TRBV30 with TRBJ1-4; 9 bases line up with TRBD1. With 1 base clipped from V and 7 bases from J, the junction kept 4 bases outside the gene matches. CDR1 GTSNPN and CDR2 SVGIG come from the germline V gene (reference sequence). The CDR3 is 14 amino acids.

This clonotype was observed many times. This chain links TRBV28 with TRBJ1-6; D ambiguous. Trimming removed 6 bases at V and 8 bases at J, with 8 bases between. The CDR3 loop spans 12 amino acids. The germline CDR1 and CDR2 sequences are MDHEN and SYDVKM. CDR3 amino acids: CASRVVDSPLHF. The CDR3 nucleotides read TGTGCCAGCAGGGTAGTGGATTCACCCCTCCACTTT.

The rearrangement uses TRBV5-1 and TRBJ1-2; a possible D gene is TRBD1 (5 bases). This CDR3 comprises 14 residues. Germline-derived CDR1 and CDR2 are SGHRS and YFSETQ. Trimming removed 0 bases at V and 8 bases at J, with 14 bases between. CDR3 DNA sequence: TGCGCCAGCAGCTTGGCGGGGCCGACGGGGGGCTACACCTTC. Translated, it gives CASSLAGPTGGYTF.

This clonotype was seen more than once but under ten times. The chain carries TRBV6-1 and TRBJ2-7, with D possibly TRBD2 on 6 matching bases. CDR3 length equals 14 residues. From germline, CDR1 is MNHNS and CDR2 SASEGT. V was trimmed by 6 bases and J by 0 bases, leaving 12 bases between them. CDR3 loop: CASRLREDSYEQYF. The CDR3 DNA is TGTGCCAGCAGGTTGAGGGAGGACTCCTACGAGCAGTACTTC.

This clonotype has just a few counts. The CDR3 loop reads CASSPPSGGFGNTIYF. DNA for the CDR3: TGTGCCAGCTCACCACCGTCAGGGGGCTTTGGAAACACCATATATTTT. The chain employs TRBV18 and TRBJ1-3, with 8 bases matching TRBD1. Per germline, CDR1 KGHSH and CDR2 LQKENI. The CDR3 is 16 amino acids. V lost 0 bases and J lost 3; bases outside the gene matches: 4.

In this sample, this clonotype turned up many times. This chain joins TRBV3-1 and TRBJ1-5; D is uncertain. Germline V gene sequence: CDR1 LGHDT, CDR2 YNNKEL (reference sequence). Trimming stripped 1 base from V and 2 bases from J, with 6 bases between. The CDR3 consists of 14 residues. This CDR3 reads CASSQGQGNQPQHF. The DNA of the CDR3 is TGTGCCAGCAGCCAAGGGCAGGGCAATCAGCCCCAGCATTTT.

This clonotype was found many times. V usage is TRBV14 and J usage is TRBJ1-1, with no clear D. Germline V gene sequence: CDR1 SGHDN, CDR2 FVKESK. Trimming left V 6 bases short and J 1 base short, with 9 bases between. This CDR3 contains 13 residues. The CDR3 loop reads CASSADPNTEAFF. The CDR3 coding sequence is TGTGCCAGCAGTGCAGACCCGAACACTGAAGCTTTCTTT.

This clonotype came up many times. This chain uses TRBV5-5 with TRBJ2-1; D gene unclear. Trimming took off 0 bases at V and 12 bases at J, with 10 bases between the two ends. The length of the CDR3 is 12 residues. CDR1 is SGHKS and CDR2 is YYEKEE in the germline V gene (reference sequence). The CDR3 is CASSLGARGQFF. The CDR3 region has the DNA TGTGCCAGCAGCTTGGGGGCCCGAGGGCAGTTCTTC.

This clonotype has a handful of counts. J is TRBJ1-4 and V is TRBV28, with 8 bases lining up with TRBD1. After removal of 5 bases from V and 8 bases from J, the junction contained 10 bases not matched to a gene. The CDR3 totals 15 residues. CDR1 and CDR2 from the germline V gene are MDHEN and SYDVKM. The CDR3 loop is CASSPRDRTREKLFF. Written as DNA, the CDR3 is TGTGCCAGCAGTCCGAGGGACAGGACGAGAGAAAAACTGTTTTTT.

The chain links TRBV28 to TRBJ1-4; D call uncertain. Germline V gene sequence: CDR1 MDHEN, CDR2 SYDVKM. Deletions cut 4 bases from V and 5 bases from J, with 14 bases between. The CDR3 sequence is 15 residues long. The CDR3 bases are TGTGCCAGCAGTTCATCGGGAGCGACGAATGAAAAACTGTTTTTT. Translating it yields CASSSSGATNEKLFF.

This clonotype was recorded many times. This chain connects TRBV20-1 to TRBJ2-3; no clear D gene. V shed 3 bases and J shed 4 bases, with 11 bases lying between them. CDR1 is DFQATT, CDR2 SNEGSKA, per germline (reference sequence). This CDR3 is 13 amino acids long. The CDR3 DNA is TGCAGTGCTAGGGCCCGTCTATCAGATACGCAGTATTTT. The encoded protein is CSARARLSDTQYF.

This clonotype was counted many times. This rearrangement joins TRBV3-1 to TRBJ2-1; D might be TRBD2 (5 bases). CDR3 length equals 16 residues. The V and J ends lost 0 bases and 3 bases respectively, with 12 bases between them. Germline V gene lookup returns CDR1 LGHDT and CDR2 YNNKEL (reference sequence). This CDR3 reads CASSQDRGWDYNEQFF. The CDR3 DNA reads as TGTGCCAGCAGCCAAGATCGCGGGTGGGACTACAATGAGCAGTTCTTC.

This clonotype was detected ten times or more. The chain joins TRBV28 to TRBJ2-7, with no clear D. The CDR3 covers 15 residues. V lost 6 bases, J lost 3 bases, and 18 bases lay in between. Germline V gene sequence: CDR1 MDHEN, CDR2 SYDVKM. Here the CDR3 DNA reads TGTGCCAGCAGGAGTCACAGTGGGCCAGACTACGAGCAGTACTTC. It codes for CASRSHSGPDYEQYF.